The sequence of this TCR beta chain was determined in a study of blood T cell repertoires in COVID-19. Across the whole study: The United States, Italy and Spain supplied acute and convalescent COVID-19 samples. T cells, B-cell-depleted T cells, or PBMCs provided the cDNA or gDNA that served as material.

Original methodology: From reference gene primer amplification, estimates of nucleated cell counts were derived. TCRdb's table, derived via immunoSEQ multiplex PCR, lists solely in-frame clones and lacks some. V and J calls and clone size follow that table, whereas D and trimming were derived from the DNA. Of 110,000 to 150,000 clones detected, 84% appear once; the ten largest clones hold about 40%. The CDR3 has 16 residues. CDR1 SGHRS and CDR2 YFSETQ come from the germline V gene. Trimming cost V 4 bases and J 1 base, with 17 bases left between them. The genes are TRBV5-1 and TRBJ1-1, with TRBD1 as a possible D gene (5 bases). The sample was peripheral blood. The sequence was obtained from a human donor in a cohort sampled during active COVID-19. The CDR3 DNA reads as TGCGCCAGCAGCCAAAACCCAGGGAACCAGAACACTGAAGCTTTCTTT. Translation gives CASSQNPGNQNTEAFF.